Shown below are 17 T cell receptor beta chains from a single sample sequenced in a study of Graves' ophthalmopathy and Graves' hyperthyroidism. RNA transcripts provided the template for amplifying TCR beta CDR3 regions. An initial RT-PCR round employing HTBI primers preceded a second-round multiplex PCR. Each CDR3 protein gets one entry after TCRdb re-called the multiplex PCR reads with MiXCR. The sample lists over 650,000 distinct CDR3 sequences; over 40% were seen once. Source material: peripheral blood. The receptors originated from an adult man with Graves' ophthalmopathy.

This clonotype has ten or more counts. The chain is built from TRBV11-3 and TRBJ1-4; 8 bases are a match to TRBD1. Germline V gene lookup returns CDR1 SGHNT and CDR2 YENEEA. Germline trimming cut 5 bases from V and 1 base from J; bases unmatched to any gene: 6. This CDR3 has 16 residues. CDR3 residues: CASSQTGVGTNEKLFF. In DNA form, the CDR3 reads TGTGCCAGCAGCCAGACAGGGGTCGGAACTAATGAAAAACTGTTTTTT.

This clonotype appeared a few times. The rearrangement joins TRBV29-1 to TRBJ2-3; D may be TRBD1 (7 bases). Trimming cost V 3 bases and J 5 bases, with 9 bases left between them. The CDR3 is 12 amino acids. The germline CDR1 and CDR2 sequences are SQVTM and ANQGSEA. The CDR3 nucleotides read TGCAGCGTTGATCAGGGGGGAGATACGCAGTATTTT. Translating gives CSVDQGGDTQYF.

This clonotype was seen only a few times. This rearrangement joins TRBV7-2 to TRBJ2-3; D may be TRBD1 (5 bases). Germline CDR1 and CDR2: SGHTA and FQGNSA. V lost 1 base to trimming and J lost 4 bases, with 6 bases between them. CDR3 length: 13 residues. CDR3 bases: TGTGCCAGCAGCTTAGGGGGCCCAGATACGCAGTATTTT. Protein product: CASSLGGPDTQYF.

This clonotype was seen once. V usage is TRBV7-2 and J usage is TRBJ2-3; TRBD2 matches 8 bases. There are 16 residues in the CDR3. CDR1 SGHTA and CDR2 FQGNSA come from the germline V gene. V lost 8 bases and J lost 2; bases outside the gene matches: 12. CDR3 DNA sequence: TGTGCCAGCTCGCTCGGTTGGCGGGGGGCCACAGATACGCAGTATTTT. Protein product: CASSLGWRGATDTQYF.

This clonotype has at least ten counts. The chain employs TRBV4-1 and TRBJ1-6, with D possibly being TRBD1 (5 bases). The CDR3 is made up of 16 amino acids. Germline V gene sequence: CDR1 MGHRA, CDR2 YSYEKL. Trimming cost V 0 bases and J 7 bases, with 13 bases left between them. The CDR3 DNA follows: TGCGCCAGCAGCCAAGATCGAGCAGAGGGGAATTCACCCCTCCACTTT. It is translated as CASSQDRAEGNSPLHF.

V gene TRBV24-1 combines with J gene TRBJ2-6; TRBD1 matches 9 bases. The V gene's germline CDR1 is KGHDR and CDR2 SFDVKD. Trimming cost V 7 bases and J 2 bases; bases outside gene matches: 17. This CDR3 is built from 20 residues. CDR3 nucleotide sequence: TGTGCCACCAGCGTAGAGACCGGGACAGGGAGGACCCCTGGGGCCAACGTCCTGACTTTC. It encodes CATSVETGTGRTPGANVLTF.

This clonotype has more than one count but fewer than ten. The rearrangement uses TRBV5-1 and TRBJ2-7, with 8 bases fitting TRBD2. The junction had 14 bases not matched to a gene; V was cut back by 4 bases and J by 5 bases. The CDR3 sequence is 16 residues long. Germline CDR1 SGHRS, CDR2 YFSETQ. The CDR3 DNA reads as TGCGCCAGCAGCGCCCGGGGGAGCGGGAGTTCAGACGAGCAGTACTTC. Translation: CASSARGSGSSDEQYF.

This clonotype was observed many times. V usage is TRBV12-3 or TRBV12-4 and J usage is TRBJ1-1, with TRBD1 as a possible D gene (5 bases). Trimming removed 5 bases at V and 5 bases at J, with 12 bases between. This CDR3 has 13 residues. CDR3 nucleotide sequence: TGTGCCAGCAGTATACAGGCCGAAACTGAAGCTTTCTTT. This translates into CASSIQAETEAFF.

There are many counts of this clonotype. The chain recombines TRBV10-3 with TRBJ1-2; tentatively, D is TRBD1 (5 bases). The germline V gene encodes CDR1 ENHRY and CDR2 SYGVKD. The CDR3 has 14 residues. V dropped 8 bases and J dropped 4 bases, with 17 bases sitting between them. The CDR3 nucleotides read TGTGCCATCGGGGTCAGGGATGGGGCCTATGGCTACACCTTC. Its protein is CAIGVRDGAYGYTF.

This chain connects TRBV6-1 to TRBJ2-7; D not certain. V lost 4 bases, J lost 0 bases, and 10 bases lay in between. Germline values: CDR1 MNHNS, CDR2 SASEGT. The CDR3 is 14 amino acids. The CDR3 bases are TGTGCCAGCAGTGCTCCGGACCCCTCCTACGAGCAGTACTTC. It translates to CASSAPDPSYEQYF.

This clonotype was detected only a few times. The chain employs TRBV29-1 and TRBJ2-1; maybe TRBD2 (6 bases). Germline V lookup: CDR1 SQVTM, CDR2 ANQGSEA. The germline V and J ends were trimmed by 5 bases and 0 bases, with 11 bases remaining between them. The CDR3 loop spans 14 amino acids. CDR3 sequence reads: CSVSVADSYNEQFF. The CDR3 region has the DNA TGCAGCGTTTCGGTAGCGGACTCCTACAATGAGCAGTTCTTC.

This clonotype was found many times. A read error may account for a junction end that differs from germline. The chain employs TRBV25-1 and TRBJ1-3; no definite D call. Germline lookup yields CDR1 MGHDK and CDR2 SYGVNS. The CDR3 loop spans 10 amino acids. DNA for the CDR3: TGTGCCAGCAGTGAATCATGGAGTGGTTTT. Protein: CASSESWSGF. The full variable domain, completed using reference TRBV25-1 and TRBJ1-3, is EADIYQTPRYLVIGTGKKITLECSQTMGHDKMYWYQQDPGMELHLIHYSYGVNSTEKGDLSSESTVSRIRTEHFPLTLESARPSHTSQYLCASSESWSGFGEGSWLTVV.

In this sample, this clonotype turned up many times. The chain carries TRBV2 and TRBJ2-7; 9 nucleotides line up with TRBD1. Per germline, CDR1 SNHLY and CDR2 FYNNEI. The ends lost 5 bases at V and 5 bases at J; junction bases unmatched: 7. The CDR3 extends over 14 amino acids. Here the CDR3 reads CASSTGTGLNEQYF. The CDR3 DNA sequence: TGTGCCAGCAGTACCGGGACAGGGCTCAACGAGCAGTACTTC.

The rearrangement links TRBV25-1 to TRBJ2-5; 16 bases line up with TRBD2. After removal of 5 bases from V and 7 bases from J, the junction contained 7 bases not matched to a gene. The germline CDR1 and CDR2 sequences are MGHDK and SYGVNS. The CDR3 totals 16 residues. CDR3 loop: CASSPGTSGGEWTQYF. The CDR3 region has the DNA TGTGCCAGCAGTCCCGGGACTAGCGGGGGGGAATGGACCCAGTACTTC.

This clonotype was observed at least ten times. J is TRBJ1-6 and V is TRBV5-1, with D possibly TRBD1 on 6 matching bases. V lost 1 base to trimming and J lost 7 bases, with 12 bases between them. This CDR3 comprises 15 residues. Germline V gives CDR1 SGHRS, CDR2 YFSETQ. The CDR3 DNA reads TGCGCCAGCAGCTTGACCTCAGGGGTCAATTCACCCCTCCACTTT. Its protein is CASSLTSGVNSPLHF.

This clonotype was seen a handful of times. The gene calls are TRBV27 and TRBJ2-5; D not certain. CDR3 size: 14 residues. V was trimmed by 6 bases and J by 1 base, leaving 12 bases between them. Germline V CDR1 and CDR2: MNHEY, SMNVEV (reference sequence). The CDR3 coding sequence is TGTGCCAGCAGCCTTGGGCGCCCCCAAGAGACCCAGTACTTC. Encoded protein: CASSLGRPQETQYF.

In its sample, this clonotype was seen many times. The chain combines TRBV2 with TRBJ2-6; 7 bases fit TRBD1. There are 15 residues in the CDR3. Germline CDR1 reads SNHLY; CDR2 reads FYNNEI. Unmatched junction bases numbered 3, after V lost 5 bases and J lost 2 bases. The chain's CDR3 is CASSMTGTGANVLTF. In nucleotides, the CDR3 is TGTGCCAGCAGTATGACAGGGACTGGGGCCAACGTCCTGACTTTC.